This T cell receptor (beta chain) was identified during a study of control samples from healthy donors and cancer patients. Germline-derived CDR1 and CDR2 are SEHNR and FQNEAQ (reference sequence). CDR3 size: 14 residues. V was shortened by 2 bases and J by 6 bases, with 13 bases between the two germline ends. TCRdb's table, derived via immunoSEQ multiplex PCR, lists solely in-frame clones and lacks some. The table lists 100,000 to 150,000 clones, about nine tenths of them singletons. The sequence derives from a man aged 35-49 years in good health. This chain links TRBV7-9 with TRBJ1-1, with no clear D. The sample taken for sequencing was blood. CDR3 loop: CASSLPYQHSEAFF. CDR3 coding DNA: TGTGCCAGCAGCTTACCCTACCAGCACTCTGAAGCTTTCTTT.